This entry is about one TCR beta chain. Germline V gene data show CDR1 as SGHTA and CDR2 as FQGNSA. The length of the CDR3 is 14 residues. V was cut by 3 bases and J by 7 bases, with 12 bases left in between. The entry originates in a study of cytotoxic CD8 clonotypes in ibrutinib-treated CLL. Study at large: Among patients, some 24 responded partially and 2 completely; around 15 then stayed remitted and some twelve progressed after median about 68 months.

Here immunoSEQ multiplex PCR was the method, and the copy in TCRdb shows in-frame clones only, minus some. The sample has roughly 250,000 clones, 70% seen once; the top ten hold less than 20%. The specimen comprised PBMCs, sampled after 24 months of ibrutinib treatment. The chain recombines TRBV7-2 with TRBJ1-4; unclear D gene. The TCR was taken from a human donor with chronic lymphocytic leukemia. The chain's CDR3 is CASSFDWQREKLFF. The CDR3 DNA is TGTGCCAGCAGCTTCGATTGGCAGCGTGAAAAACTGTTTTTT.